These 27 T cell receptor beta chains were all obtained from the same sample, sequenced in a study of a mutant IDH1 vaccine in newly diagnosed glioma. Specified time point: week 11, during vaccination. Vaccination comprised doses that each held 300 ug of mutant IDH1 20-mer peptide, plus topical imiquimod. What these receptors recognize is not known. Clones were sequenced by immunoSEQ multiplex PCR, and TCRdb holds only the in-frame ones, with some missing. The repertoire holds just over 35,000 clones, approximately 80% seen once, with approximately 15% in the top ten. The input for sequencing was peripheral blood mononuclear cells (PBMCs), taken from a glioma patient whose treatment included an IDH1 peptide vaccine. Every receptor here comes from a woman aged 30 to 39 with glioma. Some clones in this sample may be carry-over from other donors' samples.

CDR3 DNA: TGTGCCAGCTCACCGCCACCCTACGAGTCCGACACCGGGGAGCTGTTTTTT. The encoded protein is CASSPPPYESDTGELFF. The chain combines TRBV18 with TRBJ2-2; D not resolved. This CDR3 spans 17 amino acids. The V end lost 3 bases, the J end lost 3 bases, and 17 bases lay between the germline ends. From germline, CDR1 is KGHSH and CDR2 LQKENI. Supplemented by reference TRBV18 and TRBJ2-2, the full variable domain reads NAGVMQNPRHLVRRRGQEARLRCSPMKGHSHVYWYRQLPEEGLKFMVYLQKENIIDESGMPKERFSAEFPKEGPSILRIQQVVRGDSAAYFCASSPPPYESDTGELFFGEGSRLTVL.

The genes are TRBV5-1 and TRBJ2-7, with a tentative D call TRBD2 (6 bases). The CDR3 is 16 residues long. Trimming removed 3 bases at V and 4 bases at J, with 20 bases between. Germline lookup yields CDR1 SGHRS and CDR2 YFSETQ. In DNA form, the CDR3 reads TGCGCCAGCAGCTCACTAGGGACGGCTGCGGGGTACGAGCAGTACTTC. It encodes CASSSLGTAAGYEQYF.

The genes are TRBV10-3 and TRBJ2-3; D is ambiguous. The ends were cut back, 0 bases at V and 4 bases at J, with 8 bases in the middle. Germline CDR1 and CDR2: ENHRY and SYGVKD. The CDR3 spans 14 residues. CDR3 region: CAISESSTSDTQYF. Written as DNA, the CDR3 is TGTGCCATCAGTGAGTCGAGCACGTCAGATACGCAGTATTTT.

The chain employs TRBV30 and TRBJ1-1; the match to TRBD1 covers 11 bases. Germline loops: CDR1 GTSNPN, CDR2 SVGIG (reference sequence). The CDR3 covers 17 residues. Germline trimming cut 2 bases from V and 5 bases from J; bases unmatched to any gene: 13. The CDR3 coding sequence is TGTGCCTGGAGTCCACCGGACAGGGGGCGAGTCGGGACTGAAGCTTTCTTT. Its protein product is CAWSPPDRGRVGTEAFF.

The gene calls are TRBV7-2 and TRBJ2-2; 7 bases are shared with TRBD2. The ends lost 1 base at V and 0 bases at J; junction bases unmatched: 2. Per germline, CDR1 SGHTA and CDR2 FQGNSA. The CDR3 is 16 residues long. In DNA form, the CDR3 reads TGTGCCAGCAGCTTAGAGCGGGGAACGAACACCGGGGAGCTGTTTTTT. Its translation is CASSLERGTNTGELFF.

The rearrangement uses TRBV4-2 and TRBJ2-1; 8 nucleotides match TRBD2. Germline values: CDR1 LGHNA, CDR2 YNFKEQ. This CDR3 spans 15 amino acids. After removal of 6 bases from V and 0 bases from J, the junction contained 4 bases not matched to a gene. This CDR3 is CASSPGGSSYNEQFF. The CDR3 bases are TGTGCCAGCAGTCCGGGAGGGAGCTCCTACAATGAGCAGTTCTTC.

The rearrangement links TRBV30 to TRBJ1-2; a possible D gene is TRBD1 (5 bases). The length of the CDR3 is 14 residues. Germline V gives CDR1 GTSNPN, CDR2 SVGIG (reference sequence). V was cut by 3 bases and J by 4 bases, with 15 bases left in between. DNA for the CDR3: TGTGCCTGGAGCCAAACCGGGACGGTCTATGGCTACACCTTC. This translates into CAWSQTGTVYGYTF.

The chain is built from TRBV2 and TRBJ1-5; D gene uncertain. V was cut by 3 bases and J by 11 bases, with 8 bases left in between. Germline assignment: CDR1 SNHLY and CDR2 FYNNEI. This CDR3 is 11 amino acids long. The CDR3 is CASSDTRSQHF. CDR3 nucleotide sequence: TGTGCCAGCAGTGATACCAGATCCCAGCATTTT.

CDR3: CAISEALAGGATDTQYF. The CDR3, as DNA: TGTGCCATCAGCGAAGCACTAGCGGGAGGGGCCACAGATACGCAGTATTTT. V usage is TRBV10-3 and J usage is TRBJ2-3; 13 positions agree with TRBD2. V shed 6 bases and J 2 bases; nucleotides not matched to a gene: 8. This CDR3 spans 17 amino acids. CDR1 and CDR2 (germline): ENHRY, SYGVKD.

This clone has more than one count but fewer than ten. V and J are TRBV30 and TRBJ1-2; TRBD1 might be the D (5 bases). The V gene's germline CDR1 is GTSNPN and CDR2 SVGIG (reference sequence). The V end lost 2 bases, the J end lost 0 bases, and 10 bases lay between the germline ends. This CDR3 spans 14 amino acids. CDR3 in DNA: TGTGCCTGGAGTACTCGACAGACTAACTATGGCTACACCTTC. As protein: CAWSTRQTNYGYTF. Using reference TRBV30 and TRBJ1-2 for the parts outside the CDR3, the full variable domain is SQTIHQWPATLVQPVGSPLSLECTVEGTSNPNLYWYRQAAGRGLQLLFYSVGIGQISSEVPQNLSASRPQDRQFILSSKKLLLSDSGFYLCAWSTRQTNYGYTFGSGTRLTVV.

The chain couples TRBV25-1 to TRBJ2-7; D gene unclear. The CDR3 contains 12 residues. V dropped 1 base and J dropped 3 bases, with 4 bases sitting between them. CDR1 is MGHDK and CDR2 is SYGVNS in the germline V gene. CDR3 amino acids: CASSEFLYEQYF. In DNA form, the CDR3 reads TGTGCCAGCAGTGAATTCCTCTACGAGCAGTACTTC.

The chain's CDR3 is CASSRAQGTTGEQFF. The CDR3 DNA reads as TGTGCCAGCAGCCGCGCCCAGGGTACTACGGGTGAGCAGTTCTTC. The rearrangement joins TRBV6-5 to TRBJ2-1; maybe TRBD1 (5 bases). Between the trimmed V and J ends, which lost 6 bases and 9 bases, there was a span of 21 bases. The germline V gene has CDR1 MNHEY and CDR2 SVGAGI. The CDR3 loop spans 15 amino acids.

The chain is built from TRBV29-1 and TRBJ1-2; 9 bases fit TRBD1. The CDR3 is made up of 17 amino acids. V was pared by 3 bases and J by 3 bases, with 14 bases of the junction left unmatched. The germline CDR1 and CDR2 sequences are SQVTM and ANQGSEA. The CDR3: CSVDGTGGEWGDYGYTF. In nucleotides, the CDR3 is TGCAGCGTTGATGGTACAGGGGGCGAATGGGGTGACTATGGCTACACCTTC.

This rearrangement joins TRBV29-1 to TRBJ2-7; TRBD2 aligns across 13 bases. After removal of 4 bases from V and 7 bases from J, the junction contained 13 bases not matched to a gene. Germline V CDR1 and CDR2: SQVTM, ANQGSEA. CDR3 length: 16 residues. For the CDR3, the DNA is TGCAGCGTTGGTGGGACTAGCGGGAACCCCTCGGGGGAGCAGTACTTC. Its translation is CSVGGTSGNPSGEQYF.

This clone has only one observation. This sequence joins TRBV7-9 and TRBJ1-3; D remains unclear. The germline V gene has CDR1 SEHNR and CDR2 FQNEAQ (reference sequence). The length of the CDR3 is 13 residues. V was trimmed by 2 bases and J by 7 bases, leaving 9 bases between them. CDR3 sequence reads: CASSLNLENTIYF. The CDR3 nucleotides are TGTGCCAGCAGCTTAAACCTGGAGAACACCATATATTTT.

The CDR3, as DNA: TGTGCCAGCAGCTTACAGGGGGCGGATCTCGGCTACACCTTC. Amino acid sequence: CASSLQGADLGYTF. The gene calls are TRBV7-9 and TRBJ1-2; 8 bases agree with TRBD1. Germline V gene data show CDR1 as SEHNR and CDR2 as FQNEAQ (reference sequence). The CDR3 consists of 14 residues. The V gene end was trimmed by 2 bases and the J gene end by 8 bases; junction bases not matched to a gene: 7.

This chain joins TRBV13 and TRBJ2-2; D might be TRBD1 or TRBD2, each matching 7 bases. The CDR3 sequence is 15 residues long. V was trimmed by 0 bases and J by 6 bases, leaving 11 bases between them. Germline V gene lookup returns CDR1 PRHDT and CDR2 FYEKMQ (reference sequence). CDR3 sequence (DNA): TGTGCCAGCAGCTTAGGGACAGGGAGGGCCGGGGAGCTGTTTTTT. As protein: CASSLGTGRAGELFF.

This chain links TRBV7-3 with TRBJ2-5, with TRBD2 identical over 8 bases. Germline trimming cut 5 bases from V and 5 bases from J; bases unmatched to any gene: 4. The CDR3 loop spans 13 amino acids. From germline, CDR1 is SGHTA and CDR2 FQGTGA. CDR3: CASSPGLAETQYF. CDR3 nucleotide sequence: TGTGCCAGCAGCCCCGGACTAGCCGAGACCCAGTACTTC.

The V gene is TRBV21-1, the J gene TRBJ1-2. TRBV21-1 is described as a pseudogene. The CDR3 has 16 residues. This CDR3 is CASSTRLLGRYYGYTF. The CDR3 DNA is TGTGCCAGCAGCACCAGACTTCTAGGACGGTACTATGGCTACACCTTC.

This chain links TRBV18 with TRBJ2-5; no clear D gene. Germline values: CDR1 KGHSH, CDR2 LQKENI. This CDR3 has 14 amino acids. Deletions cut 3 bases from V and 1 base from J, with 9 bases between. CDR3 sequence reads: CASSPPGLQETQYF. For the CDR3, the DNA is TGTGCCAGCTCACCGCCGGGCCTCCAAGAGACCCAGTACTTC.

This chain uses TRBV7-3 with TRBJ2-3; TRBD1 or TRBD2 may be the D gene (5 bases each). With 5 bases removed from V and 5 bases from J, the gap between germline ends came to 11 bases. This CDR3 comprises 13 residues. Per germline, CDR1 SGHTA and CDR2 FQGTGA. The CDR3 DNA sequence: TGTGCCAGCAGCGGGACGAACCAAGATACGCAGTATTTT. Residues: CASSGTNQDTQYF.

The CDR3 nucleotides are TGCGCCAGCAGCCAAGATAGAACAGGGCTTACGCAGTATTTT. Translated, it gives CASSQDRTGLTQYF. This chain uses TRBV4-1 with TRBJ2-3; weak D call: TRBD1 (6 bases). V lost 0 bases and J 8 bases, leaving 12 bases between the germline ends. The CDR3 covers 14 residues. Germline CDR1 and CDR2: MGHRA and YSYEKL.

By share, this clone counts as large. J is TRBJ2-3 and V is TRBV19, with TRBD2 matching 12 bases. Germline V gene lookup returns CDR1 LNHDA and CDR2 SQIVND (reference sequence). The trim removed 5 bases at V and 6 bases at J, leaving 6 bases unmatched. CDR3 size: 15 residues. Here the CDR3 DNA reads TGTGCCAGTAGTTCGACTAGCGGGAGTTACGATACGCAGTATTTT. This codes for CASSSTSGSYDTQYF. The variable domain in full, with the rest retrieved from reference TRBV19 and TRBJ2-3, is DGGITQSPKYLFRKEGQNVTLSCEQNLNHDAMYWYRQDPGQGLRLIYYSQIVNDFQKGDIAEGYSVSREKKESFPLTVTSAQKNPTAFYLCASSSTSGSYDTQYFGPGTRLTVL.

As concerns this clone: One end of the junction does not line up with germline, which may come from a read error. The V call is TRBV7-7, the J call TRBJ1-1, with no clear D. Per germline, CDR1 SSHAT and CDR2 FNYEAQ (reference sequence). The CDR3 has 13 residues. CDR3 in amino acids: CASSRRVNTEAFF. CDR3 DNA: TGTGCTAGCAGCCGCAGAGTGAACACTGAAGCTTTCTTT.

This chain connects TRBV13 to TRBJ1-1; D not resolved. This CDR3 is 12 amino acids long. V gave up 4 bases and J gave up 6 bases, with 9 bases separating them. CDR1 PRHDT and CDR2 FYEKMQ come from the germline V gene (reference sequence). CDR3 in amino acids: CASSSYDAEAFF. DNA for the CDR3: TGTGCCAGCAGCTCGTATGATGCTGAAGCTTTCTTT.

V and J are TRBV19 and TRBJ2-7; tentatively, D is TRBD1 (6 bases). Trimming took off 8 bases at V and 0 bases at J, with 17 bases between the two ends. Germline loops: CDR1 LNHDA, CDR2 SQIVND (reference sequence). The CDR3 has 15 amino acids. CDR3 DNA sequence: TGTGCCAGTTCGAACTCGCCGGACAGCTCCTACGAGCAGTACTTC. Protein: CASSNSPDSSYEQYF.

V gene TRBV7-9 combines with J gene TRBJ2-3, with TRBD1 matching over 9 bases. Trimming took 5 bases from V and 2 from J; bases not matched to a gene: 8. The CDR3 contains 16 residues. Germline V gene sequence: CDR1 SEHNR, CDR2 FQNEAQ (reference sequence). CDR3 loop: CASSTSGQGFTDTQYF. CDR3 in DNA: TGTGCCAGCAGCACTTCGGGACAGGGATTCACAGATACGCAGTATTTT.